The clone carrying this TCR beta chain was seen a handful of times. The antigen is unknown. Sequencing was performed with immunoSEQ multiplex PCR; in TCRdb, only in-frame clones are kept and a portion is missing. The sample consists of fewer than 25,000 clones, roughly 76% of them appearing once. V shed 1 base, J shed 6 bases, and the junction held 5 bases outside the gene matches. This CDR3 has 15 amino acids. Germline CDR1 is LGHDT and CDR2 is YNNKEL (reference sequence). Sequencing was preceded by expansion of antigen-specific CD4+ T cells with viral peptide pools in the ViraFEST assay. A 10-day culture period preceded the isolation of CD4+ T cells. The individual was infected with SARS-CoV-2 between March and December 2020, as confirmed by PCR. This specimen comes from a study of vaccination effects on CD4 cells after COVID-19. The wider study: Convalescent patient samples, from a couple of individuals, date to 16 days and one week before vaccination.

The V and J genes are TRBV3-1 (or the pseudogene TRBV3-2) and TRBJ2-7, with 11 bases matching TRBD2. Sample: CD4+ T cells from PBMCs cultured with SARS-CoV-2 spike peptides, taken before COVID-19 vaccination. The receptor's source is a human donor who had a prior SARS-CoV-2 infection. CDR3: CASSQVHLAGGEQYF. Written as DNA, the CDR3 is TGTGCCAGCAGCCAAGTCCACCTAGCGGGAGGCGAGCAGTACTTC.